This T cell receptor (beta chain) was profiled in a study of PD-1 blockade in mismatch repair-deficient tumors. As to time point: approximately eleven-day in vitro stimulation with candidate neoantigen peptide 7. A few pembrolizumab responders had their TCRs sequenced. Several ELISpot-reactive neoantigen peptides each drove a roughly eleven-day in vitro stimulation. Regarding this clone: Its antigen remains unknown.

Clones were sequenced by immunoSEQ multiplex PCR, and TCRdb holds only the in-frame ones, with some missing. The repertoire consists of over 8,000 clones, with approximately 89% occurring once and the leading ten covering approximately 12%. The V end was cut by 6 bases, the J end by 3 bases, with 18 bases between. The CDR3 extends over 16 amino acids. Germline CDR1 is LNHDA and CDR2 is SQIVND (reference sequence). This sequence joins TRBV19 and TRBJ1-5; the D gene is possibly TRBD1 (5 bases). The receptor was isolated from an adult with mismatch repair-deficient cancer. The sequencing used cells cultured in vitro, collected from a patient treated with pembrolizumab. The CDR3 loop reads CASRSLGGGFNQPQHF. The CDR3 nucleotides are TGTGCCAGTAGGTCCCTTGGTGGGGGGTTCAATCAGCCCCAGCATTTT.